Included here is one TCR beta chain sequence, with context. This record belongs to a study of OX40 agonist ivuxolimab in advanced cancers. About the study: Patients were dosed intravenously with ivuxolimab at 0.01 to 10 mg/kg every 2 weeks. With a range of about 23 to 90, age averaged approximately 60 years, and 75% to 90% were male.

Sampled blood was obtained at baseline, cycle 4 day 1, and cycle 7 day 1. Sequencing used immunoSEQ multiplex PCR; TCRdb keeps in-frame clones, though not all of them. This table holds some 71,000 clones, more than 70% found once. This receptor was taken from an adult with an advanced solid tumor such as melanoma, head and neck, liver or kidney cancer. Sequencing used CD4+ or CD8+ T cells sorted from blood, obtained in a trial of the OX40 agonist ivuxolimab.

Here the CDR3 reads CASSEGGVTGGYTF. CDR3 nucleotides: TGTGCCAGCAGTGAAGGAGGAGTAACGGGGGGCTACACCTTC. The chain recombines TRBV6-1 with TRBJ1-2; D unresolved. This CDR3 has 14 amino acids. Germline V gives CDR1 MNHNS, CDR2 SASEGT. V dropped 1 base and J dropped 8 bases, with 14 bases sitting between them.